The text below deals with one TCR beta chain. The data were obtained in a study of blood T cell repertoires in COVID-19. About the research overall: Acute-phase and convalescent COVID-19 samples originated in the United States, Italy and Spain. PBMCs, B-cell-depleted T cells, or T cells provided the cDNA or gDNA that made up the material.

How the authors handled the data: Amplified reference gene primers provided the basis for estimating nucleated cell counts. The assay was immunoSEQ multiplex PCR, and TCRdb's table has in-frame clones only and misses some. Clonal size and the V and J genes are those of that table, whereas D and trimming came from the DNA. This table holds about 90,000 clones, around four fifths found once. This CDR3 comprises 14 residues. CDR1 and CDR2 (germline): SNHLY, FYNNEI. V lost 3 bases, J lost 8 bases, and 7 bases stayed unmatched. The genes are TRBV2 and TRBJ1-2; 9 bases fit TRBD1. This receptor was identified in a woman in her 70s with active or convalescent COVID-19. Sequenced: peripheral blood. Written as DNA, the CDR3 is TGTGCCAGCAGTGACTTGGGACAGGGCTTGGGCTACACCTTC. It yields the protein CASSDLGQGLGYTF.